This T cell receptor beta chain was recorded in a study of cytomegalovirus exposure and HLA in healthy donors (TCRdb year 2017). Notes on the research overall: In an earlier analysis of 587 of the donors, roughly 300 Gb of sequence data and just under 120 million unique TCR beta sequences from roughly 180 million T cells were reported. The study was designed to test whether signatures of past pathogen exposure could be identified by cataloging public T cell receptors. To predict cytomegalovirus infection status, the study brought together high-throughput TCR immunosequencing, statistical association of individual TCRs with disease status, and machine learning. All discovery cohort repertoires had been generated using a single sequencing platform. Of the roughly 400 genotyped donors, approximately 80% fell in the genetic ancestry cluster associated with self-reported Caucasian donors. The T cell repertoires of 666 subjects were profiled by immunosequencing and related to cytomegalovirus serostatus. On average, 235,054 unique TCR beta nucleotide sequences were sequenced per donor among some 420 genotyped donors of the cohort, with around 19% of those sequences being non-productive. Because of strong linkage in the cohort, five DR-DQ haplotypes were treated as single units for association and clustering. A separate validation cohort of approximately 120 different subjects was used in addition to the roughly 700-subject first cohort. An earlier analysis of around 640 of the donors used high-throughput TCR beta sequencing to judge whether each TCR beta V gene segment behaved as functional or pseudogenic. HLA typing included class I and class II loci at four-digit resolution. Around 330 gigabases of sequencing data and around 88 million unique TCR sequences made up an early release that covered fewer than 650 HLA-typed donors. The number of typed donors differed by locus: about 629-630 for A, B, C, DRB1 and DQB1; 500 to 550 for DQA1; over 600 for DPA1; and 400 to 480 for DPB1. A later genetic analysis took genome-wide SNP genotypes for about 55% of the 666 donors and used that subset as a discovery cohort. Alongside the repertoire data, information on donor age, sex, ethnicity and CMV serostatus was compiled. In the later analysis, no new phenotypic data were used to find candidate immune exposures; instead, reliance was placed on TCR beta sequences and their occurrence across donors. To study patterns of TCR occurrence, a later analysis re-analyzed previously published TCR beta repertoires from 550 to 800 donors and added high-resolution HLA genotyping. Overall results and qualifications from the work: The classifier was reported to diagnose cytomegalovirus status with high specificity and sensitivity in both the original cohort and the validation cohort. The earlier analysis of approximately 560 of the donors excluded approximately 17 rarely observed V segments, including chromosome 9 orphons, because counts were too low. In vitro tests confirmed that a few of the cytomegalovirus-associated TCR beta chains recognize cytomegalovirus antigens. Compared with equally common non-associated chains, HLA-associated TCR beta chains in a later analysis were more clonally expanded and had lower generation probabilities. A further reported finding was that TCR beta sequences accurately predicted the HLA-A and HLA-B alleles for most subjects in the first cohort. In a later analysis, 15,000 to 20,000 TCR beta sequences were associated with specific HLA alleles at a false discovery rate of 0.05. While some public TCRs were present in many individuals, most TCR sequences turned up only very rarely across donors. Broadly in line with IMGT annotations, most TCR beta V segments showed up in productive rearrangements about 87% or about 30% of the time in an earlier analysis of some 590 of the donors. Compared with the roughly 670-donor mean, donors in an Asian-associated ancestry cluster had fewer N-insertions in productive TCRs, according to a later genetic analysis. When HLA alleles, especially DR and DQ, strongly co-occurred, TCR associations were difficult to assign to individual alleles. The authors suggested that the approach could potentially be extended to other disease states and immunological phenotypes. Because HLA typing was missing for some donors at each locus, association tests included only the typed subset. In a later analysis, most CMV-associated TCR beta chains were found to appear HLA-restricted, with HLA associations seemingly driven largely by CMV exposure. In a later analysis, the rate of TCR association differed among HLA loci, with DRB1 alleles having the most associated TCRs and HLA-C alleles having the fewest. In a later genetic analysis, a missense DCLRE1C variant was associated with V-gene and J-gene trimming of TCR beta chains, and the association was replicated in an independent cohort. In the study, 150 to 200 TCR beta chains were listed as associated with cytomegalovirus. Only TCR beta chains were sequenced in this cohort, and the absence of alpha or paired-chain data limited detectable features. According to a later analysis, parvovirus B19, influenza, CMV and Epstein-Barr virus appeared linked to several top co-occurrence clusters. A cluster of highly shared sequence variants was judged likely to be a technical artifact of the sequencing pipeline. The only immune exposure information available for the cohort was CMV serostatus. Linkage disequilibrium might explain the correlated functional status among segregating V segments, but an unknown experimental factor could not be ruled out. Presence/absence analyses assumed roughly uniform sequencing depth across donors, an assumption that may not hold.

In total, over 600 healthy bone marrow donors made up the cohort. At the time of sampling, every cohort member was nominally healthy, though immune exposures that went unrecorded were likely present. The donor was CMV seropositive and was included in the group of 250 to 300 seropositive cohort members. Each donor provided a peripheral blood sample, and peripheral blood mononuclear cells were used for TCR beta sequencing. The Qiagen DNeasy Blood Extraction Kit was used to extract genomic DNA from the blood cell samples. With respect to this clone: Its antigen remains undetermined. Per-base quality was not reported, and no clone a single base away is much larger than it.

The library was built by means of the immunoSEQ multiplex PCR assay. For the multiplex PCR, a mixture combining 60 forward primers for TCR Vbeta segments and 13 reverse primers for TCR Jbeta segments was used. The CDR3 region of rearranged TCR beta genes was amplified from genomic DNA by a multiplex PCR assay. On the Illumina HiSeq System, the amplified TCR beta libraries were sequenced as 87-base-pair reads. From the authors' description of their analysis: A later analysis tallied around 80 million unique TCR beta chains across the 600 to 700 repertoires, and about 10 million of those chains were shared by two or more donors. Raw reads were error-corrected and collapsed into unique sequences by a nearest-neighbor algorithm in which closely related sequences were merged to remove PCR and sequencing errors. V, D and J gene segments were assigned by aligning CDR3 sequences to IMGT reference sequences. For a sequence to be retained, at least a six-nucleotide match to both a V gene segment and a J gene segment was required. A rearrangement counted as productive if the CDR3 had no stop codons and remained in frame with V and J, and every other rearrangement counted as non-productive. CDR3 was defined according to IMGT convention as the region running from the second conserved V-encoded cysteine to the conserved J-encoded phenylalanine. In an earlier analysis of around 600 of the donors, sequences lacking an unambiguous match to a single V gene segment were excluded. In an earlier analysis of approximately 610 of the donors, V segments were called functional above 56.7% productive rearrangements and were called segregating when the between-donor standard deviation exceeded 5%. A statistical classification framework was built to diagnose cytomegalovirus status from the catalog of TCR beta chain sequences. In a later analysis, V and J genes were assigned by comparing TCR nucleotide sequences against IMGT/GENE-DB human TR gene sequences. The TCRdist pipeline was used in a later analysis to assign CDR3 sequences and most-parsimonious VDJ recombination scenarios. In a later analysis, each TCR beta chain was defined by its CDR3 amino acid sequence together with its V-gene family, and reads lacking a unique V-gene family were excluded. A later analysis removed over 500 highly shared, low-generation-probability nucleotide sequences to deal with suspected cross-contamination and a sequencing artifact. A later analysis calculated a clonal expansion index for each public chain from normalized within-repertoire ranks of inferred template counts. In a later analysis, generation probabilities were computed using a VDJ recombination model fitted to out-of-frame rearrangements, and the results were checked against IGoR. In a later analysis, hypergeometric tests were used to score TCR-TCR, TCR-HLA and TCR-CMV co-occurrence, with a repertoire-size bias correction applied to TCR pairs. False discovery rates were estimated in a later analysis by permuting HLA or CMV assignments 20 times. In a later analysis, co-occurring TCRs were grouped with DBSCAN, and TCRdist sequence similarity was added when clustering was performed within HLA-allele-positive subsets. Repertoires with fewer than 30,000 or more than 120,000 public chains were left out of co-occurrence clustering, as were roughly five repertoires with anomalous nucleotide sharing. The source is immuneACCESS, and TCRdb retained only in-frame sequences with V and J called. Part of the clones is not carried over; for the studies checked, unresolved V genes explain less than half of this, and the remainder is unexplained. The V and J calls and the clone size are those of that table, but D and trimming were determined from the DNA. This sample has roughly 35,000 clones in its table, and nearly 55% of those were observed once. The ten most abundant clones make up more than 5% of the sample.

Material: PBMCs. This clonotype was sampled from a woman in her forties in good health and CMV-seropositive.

The sequenced DNA is TGTGCCAGCAGGGGGACAACAGATTCACCCCTCCACTTT. This sequence encodes CASRGTTDSPLHF. This sequence uses TRBV6-5 and TRBJ1-6; the D gene is possibly TRBD1, with 6 bases matching. V is pared back by 6 bases and J by 8 bases, with 11 bases lying between the germline termini. Including cysteine and phenylalanine, the CDR3 has 13 amino acids. Only the CDR3 DNA stays, 39 bases, in frame from base 1. From the germline V gene, CDR1 is MNHEY and CDR2 is SVGAGI.